The 32 T cell receptor beta chains below were found in one sample sequenced in a study of T cells in Graves' hyperthyroidism and ophthalmopathy. Researchers took RNA transcripts and amplified the TCR beta CDR3 regions from them. Carried out on the TCR CDR3, a first-round RT-PCR used the HTBI primer set. TCRdb ran MiXCR on the multiplex PCR reads and lists one entry per CDR3 protein. The repertoire has some 400,000 distinct CDR3 sequences, about 18% of them found once; the top ten carry 3.7%. Sequenced input: blood. The receptors derive from a woman under 30 with Graves' hyperthyroidism.

This clonotype has a count of ten or more. This chain uses TRBV12-3 or TRBV12-4 with TRBJ1-5; D remains ambiguous. V gave up 7 bases and J gave up 6 bases, with 10 bases separating them. The CDR3 extends over 12 amino acids. The CDR3, as DNA: TGTGCCAGCACCCTGGGTAGTCAGCCCCAGCATTTT. Amino acids: CASTLGSQPQHF.

The rearrangement links TRBV28 to TRBJ1-6; D is uncertain. Germline CDR1 and CDR2: MDHEN and SYDVKM. V gave up 3 bases and J gave up 0 bases, with 6 bases separating them. This CDR3 comprises 15 residues. The CDR3 DNA is TGTGCCAGCAGTTTTATCAGCTCCTATAATTCACCCCTCCACTTT. It encodes CASSFISSYNSPLHF. Full variable domain (remainder filled in from reference TRBV28 and TRBJ1-6): DVKVTQSSRYLVKRTGEKVFLECVQDMDHENMFWYRQDPGLGLRLIYFSYDVKMKEKGDIPEGYSVSREKKERFSLILESASTNQTSMYLCASSFISSYNSPLHFGNGTRLTVT.

This clonotype was counted at least ten times. This sequence joins TRBV7-3 and TRBJ2-5; tentative D call: TRBD1 (5 bases). V lost 6 bases and J lost 4, with 18 bases in between. Germline assignment: CDR1 SGHTA and CDR2 FQGTGA. There are 15 residues in the CDR3. CDR3 in DNA: TGTGCCAGCAGTTCCGTGGGGCGGTCAAGAGAGACCCAGTACTTC. Encoded protein: CASSSVGRSRETQYF.

The V gene is TRBV6-1, the J gene TRBJ1-5; 11 nucleotides align to TRBD1. This CDR3 is built from 14 residues. Looked up from germline, CDR1 is MNHNS and CDR2 is SASEGT. The V gene end was trimmed by 4 bases and the J gene end by 7 bases; junction bases not matched to a gene: 3. CDR3 sequence: CASSVDRGHQPQHF. CDR3 nucleotides: TGTGCCAGCAGTGTGGACAGGGGGCACCAGCCCCAGCATTTT.

This clonotype was recorded at least ten times. This rearrangement joins TRBV4-2 to TRBJ1-1; D unclear. V lost 7 bases and J lost 1, with 7 bases in between. Germline loops: CDR1 LGHNA, CDR2 YNFKEQ. The CDR3 is 12 amino acids. The chain's CDR3 is CASTGENTEAFF. CDR3 coding DNA: TGTGCCAGCACGGGAGAGAACACTGAAGCTTTCTTT.

This clonotype was counted many times. The CDR3 region has the DNA TGCGCCAGCAGTGCCGGGACAGATCAGCCCCAGCATTTT. Its protein is CASSAGTDQPQHF. V and J are TRBV10-1 and TRBJ1-5, with 7 bases lining up with TRBD1. The CDR3 runs to 13 residues. The junction had 2 bases not matched to a gene; V was cut back by 4 bases and J by 5 bases. CDR1 WNHNN and CDR2 SYGVQD come from the germline V gene (reference sequence).

The chain employs TRBV6-1 and TRBJ2-2, with D unresolved. CDR1 is MNHNS, CDR2 SASEGT, per germline. V was pared by 1 base and J by 8 bases, with 8 bases between. The CDR3 runs to 13 residues. CDR3 loop: CASSEVEYGELFF. The CDR3 DNA sequence: TGTGCCAGCAGTGAAGTGGAATATGGGGAGCTGTTTTTT.

This clonotype was seen repeatedly, ten times or more. This chain joins TRBV28 and TRBJ2-2, with 11 bases identical to TRBD2. The CDR3 spans 18 residues. CDR1 and CDR2 (germline): MDHEN, SYDVKM. V was clipped by 5 bases and J by 5 bases; unmatched bases: 13. This chain's CDR3 is CASSPTSGGGTFTGELFF. The CDR3 DNA follows: TGTGCCAGCAGTCCAACTAGCGGGGGAGGAACTTTTACCGGGGAGCTGTTTTTT.

This clonotype has at least ten counts. One junction end disagrees with the germline gene, perhaps due to a read error. CDR3 loop: CASSQDGTEAFF. CDR3 DNA sequence: TGCGCCAGCAGTCAGGACGGCACTGAAGCTTTCTTT. This chain joins TRBV3-1 and TRBJ1-1; D is unclear. In germline, CDR1 is LGHDT, CDR2 YNNKEL (reference sequence). CDR3 length: 12 amino acids.

This sequence joins TRBV4-2 and TRBJ2-6; 7 bases fit TRBD1. The CDR3 runs to 17 residues. Germline V lookup: CDR1 LGHNA, CDR2 YNFKEQ. Trimming cost V 0 bases and J 0 bases; bases outside gene matches: 2. The CDR3 DNA reads TGTGCCAGCAGCCAAGAGGACAGGAGCTCTGGGGCCAACGTCCTGACTTTC. Translating it yields CASSQEDRSSGANVLTF.

The chain has TRBV28 and TRBJ2-7; 13 bases are a match to TRBD2. V lost 7 bases to trimming and J lost 3 bases; unmatched junction nucleotides: 3. CDR1 is MDHEN and CDR2 is SYDVKM in the germline V gene. CDR3 length: 14 residues. CDR3 residues: CASITSGGVYEQYF. CDR3 in DNA: TGTGCCAGCATTACTAGCGGGGGGGTCTACGAGCAGTACTTC.

At least ten counts were recorded for this clonotype. The rearrangement links TRBV20-1 to TRBJ1-5; 10 positions agree with TRBD1. V dropped 4 bases and J dropped 2; count of bases not matched to a gene: 5. In germline, CDR1 is DFQATT, CDR2 SNEGSKA (reference sequence). CDR3 length equals 15 residues. The CDR3 sequence is CSAIPGTGGNQPQHF. CDR3 DNA sequence: TGCAGTGCTATTCCCGGGACAGGGGGCAATCAGCCCCAGCATTTT.

This clonotype appeared once. The chain uses TRBV6-1 and TRBJ1-1, with 10 nucleotides matching TRBD1. The CDR3 runs to 15 residues. The trim removed 6 bases at V and 4 bases at J, leaving 8 bases unmatched. From germline, CDR1 is MNHNS and CDR2 SASEGT. The CDR3 DNA reads TGTGCCAGCAGAAGACAGGGGGCGCAGGTCACTGAAGCTTTCTTT. Translated: CASRRQGAQVTEAFF.

The V call is TRBV12-3 or TRBV12-4, the J call TRBJ2-7, with D perhaps assigned TRBD1 or TRBD2 (5 bases each). The CDR3 runs to 15 residues. The V gene lost 5 bases and the J gene lost 1 base, with 15 bases spanning the gap. CDR3 sequence: CASSRLGDFSYEQYF. In DNA form, the CDR3 reads TGTGCCAGCAGTAGGCTGGGGGATTTTTCCTACGAGCAGTACTTC.

The chain has TRBV28 and TRBJ1-2, with a possible D match to TRBD1 (6 bases). The germline V gene has CDR1 MDHEN and CDR2 SYDVKM. Trimming removed 5 bases at V and 6 bases at J, with 16 bases between. The CDR3 covers 14 residues. The CDR3 sequence: CASSLPGQRNGYTF. In DNA form, the CDR3 reads TGTGCCAGCAGTCTCCCGGGACAACGGAATGGCTACACCTTC.

Details on this clonotype: The junction and the germline gene differ at one end; a read error may be behind it. The J gene is TRBJ2-2, the V gene TRBV4-1; 9 nucleotides agree with TRBD1. The germline V gene encodes CDR1 MGHRA and CDR2 YSYEKL. This CDR3 has 17 residues. DNA for the CDR3: TGCGCCAGCAGCCAACCCTGGACAGGGGTAGGAGCCGGGGGGCTGTTTTTT. Translation gives CASSQPWTGVGAGGLFF.

The chain employs TRBV27 and TRBJ2-5; TRBD1 matches 7 bases. V dropped 4 bases and J dropped 4; count of bases not matched to a gene: 3. CDR1 is MNHEY, CDR2 SMNVEV, per germline (reference sequence). CDR3 length: 13 residues. The CDR3 DNA is TGTGCCAGCAGTTCGGGACAGACAGAGACCCAGTACTTC. This translates into CASSSGQTETQYF.

V is TRBV24-1 and J is TRBJ2-2, with D unresolved. The CDR3 runs 13 residues. CDR1 is KGHDR and CDR2 is SFDVKD in the germline V gene. The V end was cut by 4 bases, the J end by 5 bases, with 7 bases between. This CDR3 is CATSEPTTGELFF. In DNA, the CDR3 is TGTGCCACCAGTGAACCTACTACCGGGGAGCTGTTTTTT.

This clonotype was counted at least ten times. This chain uses TRBV12-3 or TRBV12-4 with TRBJ1-2, with D possibly matching TRBD1 (5 bases). V was clipped by 2 bases and J by 8 bases, with 12 bases between them. The CDR3 sequence is 13 residues long. The CDR3 is CASSLRGDRGYTF. The DNA for the CDR3 is TGTGCCAGCAGTTTACGAGGGGACCGGGGCTACACCTTC.

In this sample, this clonotype turned up many times. The rearrangement joins TRBV2 to TRBJ2-7, with D tentatively TRBD1 (6 bases). Germline lookup yields CDR1 SNHLY and CDR2 FYNNEI. The CDR3 consists of 12 residues. V dropped 10 bases and J dropped 10 bases, with 20 bases sitting between them. CDR3 region: CATSGGWDTQYF. The DNA of the CDR3 is TGTGCCACCTCAGGAGGATGGGACACACAGTACTTC.

This clonotype was detected many times. The chain carries TRBV6-5 and TRBJ1-3; D gene uncertain. V dropped 5 bases and J dropped 3 bases, with 5 bases sitting between them. Per the germline V gene, CDR1 is MNHEY and CDR2 is SVGAGI. CDR3 length: 12 residues. Here the CDR3 reads CASSNLGNTIYF. In nucleotides, the CDR3 is TGTGCCAGCAGTAACCTTGGAAACACCATATATTTT.

In this sample, this clonotype turned up a few times. This chain connects TRBV19 to TRBJ1-5; 7 nucleotides agree with TRBD1. Germline V gene sequence: CDR1 LNHDA, CDR2 SQIVND (reference sequence). The CDR3 extends over 14 amino acids. Trimming cost V 5 bases and J 5 bases; bases outside gene matches: 6. CDR3 coding DNA: TGTGCCAGTAGTTCGTCAGGGGGGCATCAGCCCCAGCATTTT. It encodes CASSSSGGHQPQHF.

The chain combines TRBV7-2 with TRBJ2-3, with D maybe TRBD2 (6 bases). In germline, CDR1 is SGHTA, CDR2 FQGNSA. The CDR3 length is 16 residues. V was trimmed by 1 base and J by 1 base, leaving 12 bases between them. As DNA, the CDR3 is TGTGCCAGCAGCTTAGGGCTCGGCGGGGGCACAGATACGCAGTATTTT. Translation gives CASSLGLGGGTDTQYF. Full variable domain (outside the CDR3, taken from reference TRBV7-2 and TRBJ2-3): GAGVSQSPSNKVTEKGKDVELRCDPISGHTALYWYRQSLGQGLEFLIYFQGNSAPDKSGLPSDRFSAERTGGSVSTLTIQRTQQEDSAVYLCASSLGLGGGTDTQYFGPGTRLTVL.

This clonotype was seen at least ten times. The rearrangement uses TRBV7-8 and TRBJ1-3; no clear D. Trimming took off 8 bases at V and 4 bases at J, with 15 bases between the two ends. CDR1 SGHVS and CDR2 FQNEAQ come from the germline V gene. The CDR3 covers 14 residues. CDR3 bases: TGTGCCAGCCCCAGTCACTTCGGGGGAAACACCATATATTTT. Translated, it gives CASPSHFGGNTIYF.

This clonotype was seen many times. The chain uses TRBV7-9 and TRBJ1-5; D uncertain. Germline values: CDR1 SEHNR, CDR2 FQNEAQ (reference sequence). This CDR3 is built from 12 residues. V was cut by 1 base and J by 6 bases, with 4 bases left in between. The CDR3 DNA follows: TGTGCCAGCAGCTTAGGAGCTCAGCCCCAGCATTTT. It codes for CASSLGAQPQHF.

Many counts were recorded for this clonotype. The J gene is TRBJ2-7, the V gene TRBV13, with 7 bases fitting TRBD1. This CDR3 is 15 amino acids long. The V gene end was trimmed by 1 base and the J gene end by 0 bases; junction bases not matched to a gene: 3. Looked up from germline, CDR1 is PRHDT and CDR2 is FYEKMQ (reference sequence). As DNA, the CDR3 is TGTGCCAGCAGCTTAGTGAGGGGGCTCTCCTACGAGCAGTACTTC. The encoded protein is CASSLVRGLSYEQYF. Variable domain in full (rest from reference TRBV13 and TRBJ2-7): AAGVIQSPRHLIKEKRETATLKCYPIPRHDTVYWYQQGPGQDPQFLISFYEKMQSDKGSIPDRFSAQQFSDYHSELNMSSLELGDSALYFCASSLVRGLSYEQYFGPGTRLTVT.

V and J are TRBV7-9 and TRBJ2-7, with a tentative D call TRBD1 (6 bases). Trimming took off 0 bases at V and 7 bases at J, with 13 bases between the two ends. Germline V gene sequence: CDR1 SEHNR, CDR2 FQNEAQ (reference sequence). CDR3 length: 14 amino acids. CDR3 protein: CASSLAVITGEQYF. For the CDR3, the DNA is TGTGCCAGCAGCTTAGCGGTCATCACAGGGGAGCAGTACTTC.

This clonotype appeared many times. The chain joins TRBV9 to TRBJ1-2; D gene ambiguous. The CDR3 has 14 amino acids. Germline CDR1 and CDR2: SGDLS and YYNGEE. The V end was cut by 4 bases, the J end by 6 bases, with 16 bases between. In DNA, the CDR3 is TGTGCCAGCAGCCCCAGGAATGATCGGGATGGCTACACCTTC. This gives the protein CASSPRNDRDGYTF.

This clonotype has ten or more counts. The CDR3 nucleotides read TGCAGCGTTTATACCGGGACCGACGCCTACGAGCAGTACTTC. Amino acid sequence: CSVYTGTDAYEQYF. The chain couples TRBV29-1 to TRBJ2-7, with D tentatively TRBD1 or TRBD2 (5 bases each). This CDR3 contains 14 residues. From germline, CDR1 is SQVTM and CDR2 ANQGSEA. V lost 5 bases, J lost 2 bases, and 16 bases lay in between.

This clonotype was counted at least ten times. The chain combines TRBV7-3 with TRBJ2-3; TRBD2 matches 9 bases. Germline CDR1 reads SGHTA; CDR2 reads FQGTGA. The junction had 4 bases not matched to a gene; V was cut back by 5 bases and J by 4 bases. The CDR3 is 14 residues long. CDR3 nucleotides: TGTGCCAGCAGCCCGGGACTAGCTTCAGATACGCAGTATTTT. Amino acids: CASSPGLASDTQYF. Using reference TRBV7-3 and TRBJ2-3 for the parts outside the CDR3, the full variable domain is GAGVSQTPSNKVTEKGKYVELRCDPISGHTALYWYRQSLGQGPEFLIYFQGTGAADDSGLPNDRFFAVRPEGSVSTLKIQRTERGDSAVYLCASSPGLASDTQYFGPGTRLTVL.

The CDR3 spells CASRDRGGSYNSPLHF. CDR3 coding DNA: TGTGCCAGCAGAGACAGGGGAGGCTCCTATAATTCACCCCTCCACTTT. J is TRBJ1-6 and V is TRBV2; 8 bases line up with TRBD1. The CDR3 length is 16 residues. From germline, CDR1 is SNHLY and CDR2 FYNNEI. The ends lost 6 bases at V and 0 bases at J; junction bases unmatched: 4.

This clonotype was detected ten times or more. The chain joins TRBV30 to TRBJ1-5, with D perhaps TRBD1 (5 bases). The CDR3 totals 13 residues. V gave up 8 bases and J gave up 0 bases, with 11 bases separating them. Germline V gene data show CDR1 as GTSNPN and CDR2 as SVGIG (reference sequence). As DNA, the CDR3 is TGTGCCGTACAAGGGGATAGCAATCAGCCCCAGCATTTT. This encodes CAVQGDSNQPQHF.